Given below is one T cell receptor beta chain in context. The data are from a study of blood T cell repertoires in COVID-19. TCRdb's table, derived via immunoSEQ multiplex PCR, lists solely in-frame clones and lacks some. This sample has 250,000 to 300,000 clones, with around 88% found just once. The germline V and J ends were trimmed by 2 bases and 8 bases, with 10 bases remaining between them. The germline V gene has CDR1 MNHNY and CDR2 SVGAGI (reference sequence). The CDR3 is made up of 14 amino acids. The sequence was collected from a man in his forties with acute or convalescent COVID-19. The chain links TRBV6-6 to TRBJ1-6; weak D call: TRBD1 (6 bases). Sequencing was carried out using peripheral blood. This chain's CDR3 is CASSYGQRDSPLHF. In DNA, the CDR3 is TGTGCCAGCAGTTACGGACAGAGAGATTCACCCCTCCACTTT.